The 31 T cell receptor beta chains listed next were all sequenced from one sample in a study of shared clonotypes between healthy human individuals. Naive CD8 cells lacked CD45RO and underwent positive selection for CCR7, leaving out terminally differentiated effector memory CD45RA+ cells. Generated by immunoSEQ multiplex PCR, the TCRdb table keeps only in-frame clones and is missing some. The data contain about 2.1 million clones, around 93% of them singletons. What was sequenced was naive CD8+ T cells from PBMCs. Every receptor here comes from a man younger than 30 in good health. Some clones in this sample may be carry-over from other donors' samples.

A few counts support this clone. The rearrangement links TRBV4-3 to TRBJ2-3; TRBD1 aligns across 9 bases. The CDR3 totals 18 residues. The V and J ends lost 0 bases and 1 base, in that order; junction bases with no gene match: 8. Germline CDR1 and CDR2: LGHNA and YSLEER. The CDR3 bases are TGCGCCAGCAGCCAAGATTTGAACAGGGGGCGGGGCACAGATACGCAGTATTTT. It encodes CASSQDLNRGRGTDTQYF.

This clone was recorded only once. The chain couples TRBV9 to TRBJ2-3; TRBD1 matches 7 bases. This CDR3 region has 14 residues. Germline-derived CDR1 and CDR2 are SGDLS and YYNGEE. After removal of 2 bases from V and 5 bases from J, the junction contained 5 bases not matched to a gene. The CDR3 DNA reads TGTGCCAGCAGCGTTAGGGACAGCTTAGATACGCAGTATTTT. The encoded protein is CASSVRDSLDTQYF. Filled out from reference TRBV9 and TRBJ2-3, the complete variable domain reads DSGVTQTPKHLITATGQRVTLRCSPRSGDLSVYWYQQSLDQGLQFLIQYYNGEERAKGNILERFSAQQFPDLHSELNLSSLELGDSALYFCASSVRDSLDTQYFGPGTRLTVL.

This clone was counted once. In DNA form, the CDR3 reads TGTGCCAGCAGGCAAGGGAGAACCACTGAAGCTTTCTTT. Its translation: CASRQGRTTEAFF. The genes are TRBV6-5 and TRBJ1-1, with D uncertain. The CDR3 is 13 amino acids. From germline, CDR1 is MNHEY and CDR2 SVGAGI. V was shortened by 6 bases and J by 4 bases, with 12 bases between the two germline ends.

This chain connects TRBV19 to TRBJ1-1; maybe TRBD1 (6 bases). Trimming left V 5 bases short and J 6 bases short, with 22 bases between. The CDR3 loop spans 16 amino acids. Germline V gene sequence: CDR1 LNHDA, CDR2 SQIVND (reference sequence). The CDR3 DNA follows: TGTGCCAGTAGTGCCCCAAGGGGGGGGGCCTGGGCTGAAGCTTTCTTT. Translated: CASSAPRGGAWAEAFF.

The CDR3 reads CASRPTSGRNHEQYF. DNA of the CDR3: TGTGCCAGCAGACCCACTAGCGGGAGGAACCACGAGCAGTACTTC. The V call is TRBV2, the J call TRBJ2-7; 12 nucleotides align to TRBD2. Germline V gives CDR1 SNHLY, CDR2 FYNNEI. The CDR3 loop spans 15 amino acids. With V trimmed by 6 bases and J by 5 bases, 8 bases remained unmatched.

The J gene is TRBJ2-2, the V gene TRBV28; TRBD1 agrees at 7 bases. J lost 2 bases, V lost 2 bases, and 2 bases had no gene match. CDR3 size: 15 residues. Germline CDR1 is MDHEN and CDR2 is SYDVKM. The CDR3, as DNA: TGTGCCAGCAGTTTAGGACAGGAAAACACCGGGGAGCTGTTTTTT. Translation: CASSLGQENTGELFF.

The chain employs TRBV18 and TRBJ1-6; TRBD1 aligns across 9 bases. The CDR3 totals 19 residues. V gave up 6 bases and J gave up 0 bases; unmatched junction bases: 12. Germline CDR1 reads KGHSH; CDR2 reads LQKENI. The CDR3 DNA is TGTGCCAGCTCCCCTGGGACAGGGCTTGACAGCTCCTATAATTCACCCCTCCACTTT. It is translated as CASSPGTGLDSSYNSPLHF.

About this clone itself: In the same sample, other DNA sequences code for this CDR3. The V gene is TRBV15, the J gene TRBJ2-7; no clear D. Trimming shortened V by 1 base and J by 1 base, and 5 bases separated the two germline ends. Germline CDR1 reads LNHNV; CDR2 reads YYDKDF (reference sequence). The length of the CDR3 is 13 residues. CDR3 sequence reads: CATSRGESYEQYF. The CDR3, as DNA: TGTGCCACCAGCAGAGGTGAGTCCTACGAGCAGTACTTC. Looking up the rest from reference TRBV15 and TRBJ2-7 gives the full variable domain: DAMVIQNPRYQVTQFGKPVTLSCSQTLNHNVMYWYQQKSSQAPKLLFHYYDKDFNNEADTPDNFQSRRPNTSFCFLDIRSPGLGDTAMYLCATSRGESYEQYFGPGTRLTVT.

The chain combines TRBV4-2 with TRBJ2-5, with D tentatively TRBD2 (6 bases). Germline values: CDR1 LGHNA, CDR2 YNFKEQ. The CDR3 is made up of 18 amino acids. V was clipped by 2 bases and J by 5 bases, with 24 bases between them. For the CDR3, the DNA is TGTGCCAGCAGCCAAAAGGCCCGGGACTCCCCCCCCCGGGAGACCCAGTACTTC. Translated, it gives CASSQKARDSPPRETQYF.

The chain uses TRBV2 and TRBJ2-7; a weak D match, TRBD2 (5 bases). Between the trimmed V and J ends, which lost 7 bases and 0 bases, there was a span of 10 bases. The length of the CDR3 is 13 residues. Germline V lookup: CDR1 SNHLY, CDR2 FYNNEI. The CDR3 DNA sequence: TGTGCCAGCACCAGCGGACCCTCCTACGAGCAGTACTTC. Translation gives CASTSGPSYEQYF.

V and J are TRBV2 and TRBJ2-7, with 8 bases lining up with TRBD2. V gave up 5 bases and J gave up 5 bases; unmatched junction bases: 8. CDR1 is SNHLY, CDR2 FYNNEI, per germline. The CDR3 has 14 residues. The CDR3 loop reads CASSSGRGGNEQYF. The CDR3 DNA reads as TGTGCCAGCAGTAGCGGGAGAGGGGGTAACGAGCAGTACTTC.

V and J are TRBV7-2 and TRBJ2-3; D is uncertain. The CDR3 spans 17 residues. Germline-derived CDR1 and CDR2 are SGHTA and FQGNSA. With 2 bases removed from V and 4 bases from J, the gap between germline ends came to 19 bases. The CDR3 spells CASSLRGGYKVPDTQYF. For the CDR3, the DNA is TGTGCCAGCAGCTTACGTGGCGGATACAAGGTCCCAGATACGCAGTATTTT.

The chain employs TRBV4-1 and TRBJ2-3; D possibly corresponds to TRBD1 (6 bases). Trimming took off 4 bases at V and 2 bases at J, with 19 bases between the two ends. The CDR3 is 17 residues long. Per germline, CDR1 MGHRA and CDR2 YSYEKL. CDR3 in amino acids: CASSPFSKQGPTDTQYF. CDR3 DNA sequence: TGCGCCAGCAGCCCCTTTTCCAAACAGGGTCCCACAGATACGCAGTATTTT.

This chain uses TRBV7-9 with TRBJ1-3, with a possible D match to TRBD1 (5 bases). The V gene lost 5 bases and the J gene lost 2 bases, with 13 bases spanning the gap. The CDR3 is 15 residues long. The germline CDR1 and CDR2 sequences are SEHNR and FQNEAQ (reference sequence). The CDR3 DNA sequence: TGTGCCAGCAGCCCTCCGGGGGTCACTGGAAACACCATATATTTT. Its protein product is CASSPPGVTGNTIYF.

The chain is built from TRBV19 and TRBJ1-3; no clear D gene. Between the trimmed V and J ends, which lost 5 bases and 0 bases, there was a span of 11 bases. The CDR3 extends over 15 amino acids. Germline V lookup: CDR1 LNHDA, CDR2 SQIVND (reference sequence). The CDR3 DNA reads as TGTGCCAGTAGTCAAGGACGGAGCTCTGGAAACACCATATATTTT. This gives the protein CASSQGRSSGNTIYF.

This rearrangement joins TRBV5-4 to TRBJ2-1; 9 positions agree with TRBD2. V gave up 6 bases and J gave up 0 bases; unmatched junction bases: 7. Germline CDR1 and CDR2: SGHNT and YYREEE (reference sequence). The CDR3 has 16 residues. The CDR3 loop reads CASKRGGRASYNEQFF. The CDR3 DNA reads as TGTGCCAGCAAAAGGGGCGGGAGGGCCTCCTACAATGAGCAGTTCTTC.

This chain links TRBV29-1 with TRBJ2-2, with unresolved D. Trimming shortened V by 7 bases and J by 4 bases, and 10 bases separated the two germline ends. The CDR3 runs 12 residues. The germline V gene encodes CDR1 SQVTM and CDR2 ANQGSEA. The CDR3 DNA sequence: TGCAGCGCTACCAGGAGCACCGGGGAGCTGTTTTTT. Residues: CSATRSTGELFF.

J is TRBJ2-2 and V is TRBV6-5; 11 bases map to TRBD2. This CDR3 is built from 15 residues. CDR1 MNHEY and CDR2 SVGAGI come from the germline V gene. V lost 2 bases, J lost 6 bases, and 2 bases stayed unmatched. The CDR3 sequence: CASSYVSGRAGELFF. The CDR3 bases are TGTGCCAGCAGTTACGTTAGCGGGAGGGCCGGGGAGCTGTTTTTT.

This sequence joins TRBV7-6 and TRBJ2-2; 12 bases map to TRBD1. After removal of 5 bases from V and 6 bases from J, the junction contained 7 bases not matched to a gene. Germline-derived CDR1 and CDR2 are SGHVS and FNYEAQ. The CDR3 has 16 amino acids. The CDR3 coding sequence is TGTGCCAGCAGCCTCGGGACAGGGGGCTACGCCGGGGAGCTGTTTTTT. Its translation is CASSLGTGGYAGELFF.

The CDR3 nucleotides read TGTGCCAGCAGCCGACACGGACTAGCGGGAGATGAGCAGTTCTTC. Protein sequence: CASSRHGLAGDEQFF. The chain joins TRBV13 to TRBJ2-1; 13 bases agree with TRBD2. The V gene's germline CDR1 is PRHDT and CDR2 FYEKMQ (reference sequence). The CDR3 loop spans 15 amino acids. Trimming at V came to 5 bases and at J to 8 bases, leaving 6 bases not matched to a gene.

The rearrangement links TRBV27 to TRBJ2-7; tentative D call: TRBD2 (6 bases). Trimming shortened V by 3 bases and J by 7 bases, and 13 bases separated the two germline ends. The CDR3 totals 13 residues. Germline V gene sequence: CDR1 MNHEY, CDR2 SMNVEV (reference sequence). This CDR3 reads CASSFAGPREQYF. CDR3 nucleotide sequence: TGTGCCAGCAGTTTCGCGGGGCCTCGGGAGCAGTACTTC.

The CDR3 here is CASSQVVGLAGINEQFF. The CDR3 DNA is TGTGCCAGCAGCCAAGTAGTTGGTCTAGCGGGAATCAATGAGCAGTTCTTC. The chain joins TRBV4-2 to TRBJ2-1; 9 bases are a match to TRBD2. CDR3 size: 17 residues. J was trimmed by 6 bases and V by 1 base; bases with no gene match: 10. CDR1 LGHNA and CDR2 YNFKEQ come from the germline V gene.

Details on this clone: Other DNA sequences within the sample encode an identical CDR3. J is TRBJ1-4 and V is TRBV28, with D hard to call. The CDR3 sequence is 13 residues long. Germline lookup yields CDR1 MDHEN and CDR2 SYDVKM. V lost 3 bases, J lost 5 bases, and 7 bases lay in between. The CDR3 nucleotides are TGTGCCAGCAGTTTCGGGCTCAATGAAAAACTGTTTTTT. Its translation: CASSFGLNEKLFF.

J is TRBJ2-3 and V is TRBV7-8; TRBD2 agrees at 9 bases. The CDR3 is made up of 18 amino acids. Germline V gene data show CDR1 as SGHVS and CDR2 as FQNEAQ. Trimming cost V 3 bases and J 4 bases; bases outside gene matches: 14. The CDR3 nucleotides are TGTGCCAGCAGCTTTCCCGAGGTAGCGGGAGTGGGCCCAGATACGCAGTATTTT. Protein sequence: CASSFPEVAGVGPDTQYF.

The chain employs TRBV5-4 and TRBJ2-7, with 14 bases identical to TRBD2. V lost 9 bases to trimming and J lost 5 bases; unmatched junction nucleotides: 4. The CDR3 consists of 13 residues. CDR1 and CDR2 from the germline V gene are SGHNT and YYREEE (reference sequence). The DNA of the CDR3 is TGTGCCATCCCGGGACTAGCGGGAGACGAGCAGTACTTC. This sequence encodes CAIPGLAGDEQYF.

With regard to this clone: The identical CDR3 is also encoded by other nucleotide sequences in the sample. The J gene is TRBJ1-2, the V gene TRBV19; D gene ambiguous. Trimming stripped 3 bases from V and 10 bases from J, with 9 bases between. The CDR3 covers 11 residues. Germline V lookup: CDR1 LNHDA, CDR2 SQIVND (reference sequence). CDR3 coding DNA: TGTGCCAGTAGTATCGGAGGAGACTACACCTTC. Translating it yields CASSIGGDYTF.

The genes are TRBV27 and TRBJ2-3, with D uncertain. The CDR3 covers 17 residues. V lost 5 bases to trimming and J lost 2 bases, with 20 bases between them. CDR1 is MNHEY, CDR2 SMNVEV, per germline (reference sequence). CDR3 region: CASSKRSFDGPTDTQYF. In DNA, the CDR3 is TGTGCCAGCAGTAAGCGATCTTTTGACGGGCCCACAGATACGCAGTATTTT.

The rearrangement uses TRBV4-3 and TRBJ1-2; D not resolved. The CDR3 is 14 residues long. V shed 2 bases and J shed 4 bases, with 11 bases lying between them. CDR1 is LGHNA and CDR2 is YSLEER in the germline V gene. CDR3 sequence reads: CASSQHSYGYGYTF. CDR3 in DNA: TGCGCCAGCAGCCAACACTCCTATGGCTATGGCTACACCTTC.

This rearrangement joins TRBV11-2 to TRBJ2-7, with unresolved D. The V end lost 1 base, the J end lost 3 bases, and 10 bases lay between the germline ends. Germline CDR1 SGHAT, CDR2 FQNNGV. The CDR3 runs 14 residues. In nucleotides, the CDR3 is TGTGCCAGCAGCTTAGTTTCACAACACTACGAGCAGTACTTC. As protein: CASSLVSQHYEQYF.

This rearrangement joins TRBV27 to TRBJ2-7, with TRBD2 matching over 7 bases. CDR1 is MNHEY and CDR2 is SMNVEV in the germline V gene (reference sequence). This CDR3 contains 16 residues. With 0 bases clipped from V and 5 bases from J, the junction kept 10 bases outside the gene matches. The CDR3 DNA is TGTGCCAGCAGTTTATCCGGCGGGAGTCTATGGGACGAGCAGTACTTC. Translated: CASSLSGGSLWDEQYF.

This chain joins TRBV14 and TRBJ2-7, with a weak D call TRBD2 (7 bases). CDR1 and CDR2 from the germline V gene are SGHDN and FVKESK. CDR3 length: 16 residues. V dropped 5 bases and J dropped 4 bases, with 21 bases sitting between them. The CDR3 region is CASSSRTRGALYEQYF. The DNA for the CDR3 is TGTGCCAGCAGCTCCAGAACCCGGGGGGCACTTTACGAGCAGTACTTC.